Here is one T cell receptor beta chain with its context. Its cognate antigen is unknown. A much larger clone is a single base away; this may be a read error. These data originate in a study of T cells in Graves' hyperthyroidism and ophthalmopathy. Study-wide results and caveats: Ophthalmopathy prediction by the model preceded onset by a median about 6.3 months. In the analysis, a 13 V-J model separated ophthalmopathy from stable hyperthyroidism.

Those with hyperthyroidism were 18 to 65 years old, newly diagnosed, and ill for under 2 months. Patients showing uncontrolled infection, other autoimmune disease, pregnancy or lactation were ineligible. Amplification targeted TCR beta CDR3 regions from RNA transcripts. A set of HTBI primers served as the primers for a first-round RT-PCR of the TCR CDR3. Each CDR3 protein is one row after TCRdb ran MiXCR on the multiplex PCR reads. The sample yields 530,000 or so distinct CDR3 sequences, 35% to 55% seen once. The CDR3 loop spans 11 amino acids. Trimming took 5 bases from V and 7 from J, leaving 8 bases between them. The germline V gene encodes CDR1 MNHNY and CDR2 SVGAGI (reference sequence).

J is TRBJ1-1 and V is TRBV6-6, with D hard to call. Source material: peripheral blood or thyroid tissue (not recorded which). The source of this sequence is a woman aged 18-30 years with Graves' hyperthyroidism. CDR3 sequence: CASSEVIEAFF. In DNA, the CDR3 is TGTGCCAGCAGTGAAGTCATTGAAGCTTTCTTT.